This entry features one T cell receptor (beta chain) sequence. This clonotype is a singleton in its sample. Its target antigen remains unknown. It has no much larger one-base neighbor in the sample; base qualities were not kept. These data come from a study of post-analysis software for immune sequencing data (dated by TCRdb to between 2015 and 2016). A note on the overall study: Disease courses on record covered relapsing-remitting, secondary progressive and progressive-relapsing multiple sclerosis, though some patients had no subtype annotation. A subset of samples was prepared in parallel using single-end sample barcoding, then pooled and co-amplified after Illumina adapter ligation. The patient repertoires were set against around eleven previously published healthy control repertoires from donors whose ages ranged from roughly 6 to 27 years. Study-level results and caveats: Direct clustering with F measure revealed strong co-clustering of samples prepared in the same batch, which led to a batch-effect correction. Significantly lower normalized Chao1 diversity was found in multiple sclerosis patients than in controls, suggesting substantial peripheral T-cell clonal expansion. The multiple sclerosis patient group was slightly younger than the control group. Patients showed significantly higher frequencies than controls for a handful of TRBV segments, among them TRBV5-6, TRBV5-1 and TRBV20-1.

Trimming costs V 6 bases and J 8 bases, and their ends lie 25 bases apart. The CDR3 sequence holds 17 residues, the cysteine and phenylalanine included. The kept DNA is CDR3 alone, 51 bases in frame from the first base. To demonstrate the VDJtools post-analysis software, the study profiled TCR beta repertoires from the peripheral blood of about a dozen young patients with multiple sclerosis. Multiple sclerosis patients were children and adolescents aged roughly 6 to 15 years. Library preparation was by PCR. Instrument on record: Illumina HiSeq 2500. Unique molecular identifiers were incorporated into TCR beta cDNA libraries to reduce PCR and sequencing biases. Some 500,000 cDNA molecules were obtained for every 1 to 10 million input T cells, so each molecule roughly corresponded to one T cell. Patient libraries were prepared and sequenced with the same protocol used for the earlier healthy control dataset. Within a given batch, samples were prepared together, multiplexed and sequenced on the same HiSeq lane. Per the authors' processing: MIGEC was used to process the raw barcoded reads, and molecular identifier groups with only a single read were discarded before consensus assembly and CDR3 extraction. VDJtools was used for post-analysis of the clonotype tables, and diversity was normalized by down-sampling every dataset to the size of the smallest sample. Repertoire overlap clustering matched CDR3 amino acid but not nucleotide sequences to correct batch-related cross-sample contamination. The public reads were run again by TCRdb, first through fastp at Q25 and then through MiXCR, and only productive beta chains were kept. Each entry is one CDR3 protein sequence, shown with its most common DNA and genes. TCRdb assigned the V and J calls; the authors' analysis was not used. The sample contains fewer than 700,000 distinct CDR3 sequences, around 44% of them found a single time. About 1.8% of the sample goes to the ten largest clones.

The material sequenced was blood. The chain is assembled from TRBV12-3 or TRBV12-4 and TRBJ1-4; TRBD1 could be the D gene, as 6 bases match. The sequence was obtained from a girl under 18 with multiple sclerosis. The DNA reads as follows: TGTGCCAGCAGCCGGACGCCCGGACAGTTCGACGGGGAAAAACTGTTTTTT. This translates into CASSRTPGQFDGEKLFF.